The 12 T cell receptor beta chains listed next were all sequenced from one sample in a study of cytomegalovirus exposure and HLA in healthy donors (dated by TCRdb to about 2017). The library was generated by the immunoSEQ multiplex PCR assay. For the multiplex PCR, a mixture combining 60 forward primers for TCR Vbeta segments and 13 reverse primers for TCR Jbeta segments was used. In TCRdb, the immuneACCESS table is reduced to in-frame sequences with V and J assigned. These tables do not hold every clone; where another copy was compared, an unresolved V gene accounts for under half, and the others remain unexplained. The sample has tens of thousands of clones on record. 11% of the sample belongs to the ten largest clones. The specimen was PBMCs. The source of these receptors is a woman aged 50 to 60 in good health and CMV-seropositive.

V gene TRBV27 combines with J gene TRBJ2-6; 7 positions agree with TRBD2. Per the germline V gene, CDR1 is MNHEY and CDR2 is SMNVEV (reference sequence). CDR3 length: 18 amino acids. V trimming: 0 bases; J trimming: 0 bases; junction bases outside the gene matches: 5. The chain's CDR3 is CASSLSTSSTSGANVLTF. Written as DNA, the CDR3 is TGTGCCAGCAGTTTATCGACTAGCTCGACCTCTGGGGCCAACGTCCTGACTTTC.

This rearrangement joins TRBV4-2 to TRBJ2-6, with TRBD2 identical over 8 bases. The CDR3 spans 19 residues. The junction had 9 bases not matched to a gene; V was cut back by 1 base and J by 1 base. CDR1 is LGHNA, CDR2 YNFKEQ, per germline. CDR3 nucleotide sequence: TGTGCCAGCAGCCAAGTTCCTAGCGGGTTCACGTCTGGGGCCAACGTCCTGACTTTC. Its protein is CASSQVPSGFTSGANVLTF.

CDR3 sequence: CAWSHTGLRNQPQHF. As DNA, the CDR3 is TGTGCCTGGAGTCACACAGGGCTCCGCAATCAGCCCCAGCATTTT. The chain joins TRBV30 to TRBJ1-5; a possible D gene is TRBD1 (6 bases). The ends were cut back, 2 bases at V and 2 bases at J, with 13 bases in the middle. The CDR3 loop spans 15 amino acids. The germline CDR1 and CDR2 sequences are GTSNPN and SVGIG (reference sequence).

V gene TRBV27 combines with J gene TRBJ1-2; 7 bases match TRBD1. CDR3 length: 12 residues. V shed 9 bases and J 4 bases; nucleotides not matched to a gene: 5. Germline CDR1 is MNHEY and CDR2 is SMNVEV (reference sequence). CDR3 coding DNA: TGTGCCAGTGGGGACAGTCTCTATGGCTACACCTTC. Residues: CASGDSLYGYTF.

V gene TRBV10-3 combines with J gene TRBJ1-1, with 9 bases lining up with TRBD1. The CDR3 contains 15 residues. Germline V CDR1 and CDR2: ENHRY, SYGVKD. V shed 3 bases, J shed 5 bases, and the junction held 7 bases outside the gene matches. Written as DNA, the CDR3 is TGTGCCATCAGTGAAAGGGGACAGGGCGGGACTGAAGCTTTCTTT. Translated: CAISERGQGGTEAFF.

The chain uses TRBV28 and TRBJ1-1, with 8 bases lining up with TRBD1. The ends lost 2 bases at V and 3 bases at J; junction bases unmatched: 5. The CDR3 sequence is 15 residues long. Germline loops: CDR1 MDHEN, CDR2 SYDVKM. CDR3 nucleotide sequence: TGTGCCAGCAGTTTACCGACAGGGGTTGACACTGAAGCTTTCTTT. Translation gives CASSLPTGVDTEAFF.

The rearrangement uses TRBV6-1 and TRBJ2-2; possibly TRBD1 for D (7 bases). CDR3 size: 14 residues. Trimming took 2 bases from V and 8 from J, leaving 12 bases between them. Germline-derived CDR1 and CDR2 are MNHNS and SASEGT. The CDR3 here is CASSERQGLGELFF. CDR3 bases: TGTGCCAGCAGTGAAAGACAGGGACTTGGGGAGCTGTTTTTT.

The chain recombines TRBV19 with TRBJ1-2; 7 bases are shared with TRBD1. Germline trimming cut 10 bases from V and 5 bases from J; bases unmatched to any gene: 10. This CDR3 has 13 residues. The germline CDR1 and CDR2 sequences are LNHDA and SQIVND (reference sequence). CDR3 DNA sequence: TGTGCCACTACCCCACAGGGGATGTATGGCTACACCTTC. Amino acids: CATTPQGMYGYTF.

The CDR3 nucleotides read TGCGCCAGCAGTTCCGACATCTCTGGAAACACCATATATTTT. It yields the protein CASSSDISGNTIYF. The rearrangement joins TRBV5-1 to TRBJ1-3; no firm D call. Trimming left V 5 bases short and J 0 bases short, with 9 bases between. Germline CDR1 reads SGHRS; CDR2 reads YFSETQ. The CDR3 length is 14 residues.

The chain is built from TRBV9 and TRBJ2-1, with 13 bases lining up with TRBD2. Germline CDR1 reads SGDLS; CDR2 reads YYNGEE. CDR3 size: 14 residues. V was clipped by 6 bases and J by 8 bases; unmatched bases: 5. The CDR3 bases are TGTGCCAGCACAGAACTAGCGGGGGGGCATGAGCAGTTCTTC. Its protein product is CASTELAGGHEQFF.

V gene TRBV9 combines with J gene TRBJ1-4, with a weak D call TRBD1 (5 bases). V shed 10 bases and J shed 6 bases, with 13 bases lying between them. CDR1 is SGDLS, CDR2 YYNGEE, per germline. This CDR3 has 12 residues. CDR3 coding DNA: TGTGCCCGCACCGGACACCATGAAAAACTGTTTTTT. Its protein is CARTGHHEKLFF.

In DNA, the CDR3 is TGTGCCTGGAGTGTTGGGGGGAGGAATCAGCCCCAGCATTTT. Amino acid sequence: CAWSVGGRNQPQHF. J is TRBJ1-5 and V is TRBV30, with a tentative D call TRBD1 (5 bases). The germline gives CDR1 GTSNPN, CDR2 SVGIG (reference sequence). This CDR3 region has 14 residues. Trimming pared 0 bases from V and 4 bases from J, leaving 10 bases between.